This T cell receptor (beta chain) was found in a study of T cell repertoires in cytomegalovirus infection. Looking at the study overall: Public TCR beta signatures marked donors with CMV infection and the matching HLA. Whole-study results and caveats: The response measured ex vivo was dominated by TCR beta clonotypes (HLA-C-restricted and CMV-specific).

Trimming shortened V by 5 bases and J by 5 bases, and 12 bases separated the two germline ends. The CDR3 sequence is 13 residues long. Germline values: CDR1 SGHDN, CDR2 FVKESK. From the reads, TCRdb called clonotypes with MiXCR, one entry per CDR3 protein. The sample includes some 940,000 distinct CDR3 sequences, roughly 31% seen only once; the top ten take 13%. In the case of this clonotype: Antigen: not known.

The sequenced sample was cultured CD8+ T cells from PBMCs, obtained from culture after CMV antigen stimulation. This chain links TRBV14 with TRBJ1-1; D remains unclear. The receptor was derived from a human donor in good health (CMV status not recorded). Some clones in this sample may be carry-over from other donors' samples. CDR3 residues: CASSSRHGTEAFF. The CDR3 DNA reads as TGTGCCAGCAGCTCGAGACATGGGACTGAAGCTTTCTTT.